This TCR beta chain was sequenced in a study of Tregs in tolerant kidney transplant recipients. This table comes from immunoSEQ multiplex PCR, and its TCRdb copy is limited to in-frame clones, with some not included. The sample holds some 70,000 clones, 70% to 90% seen once. This CDR3 comprises 14 residues. V lost 5 bases and J lost 5; bases outside the gene matches: 8. Germline V CDR1 and CDR2: MDHEN, SYDVKM. Study-wide results and limits: Donor-specific Treg expansion exceeded global Treg expansion in tolerant patients, suggesting antigen drive.

Concerning this clone itself: The antigen remains undetermined.

The TCR was taken from a human donor who received a combined kidney and bone marrow transplant. Here the sequenced sample was CD4+ T cells from blood, taken before the transplant. The gene calls are TRBV28 and TRBJ1-2; 7 bases are a match to TRBD1. The CDR3 nucleotides read TGTGCCAGCAGTCCCTCTAAGACAGGGTATGGCTACACCTTC. It is translated as CASSPSKTGYGYTF.